The rows below give T cell receptor beta chains drawn from one sample of a study of blood T cell repertoires in COVID-19. Here immunoSEQ multiplex PCR was the method, and the copy in TCRdb shows in-frame clones only, minus some. Of some 100,000 clones listed, 60% to 85% are singletons. The sequenced sample consisted of peripheral blood. The source is a man between 65 and 85 years old with acute or convalescent COVID-19. Both conserved end residues are part of each CDR3. The D gene is left open where the match is weak. Size values are once, few and many counts, or a class for expanded clones, and some rows have none.

>TRBJ2-7|15|-|-|TRBV18
TGTGCCAGCTCACGAAGAGAGCGGGCCGGCTACGAGCAGTACTTC
CASSRRERAGYEQYF
>TRBJ2-5|11|-|-|TRBV30
TGTGCCTGGAGGGGGAGCGGGACCCAGTACTTC
CAWRGSGTQYF
>TRBJ1-5|12|-|-|TRBV12-3/TRBV12-4
TGTGCCAGCAGTCCAACTAATCAGCCCCAGCATTTT
CASSPTNQPQHF
>TRBJ1-1|13|-|-|TRBV6-5
TGTGCCAGCAGTTACTACGGAGGGACTGAAGCTTTCTTT
CASSYYGGTEAFF
>TRBJ2-5|16|once|TRBD2|TRBV25-1
TGTGCCAGCAGTGAACCGGGACTAGCGGGTTGGGAGACCCAGTACTTC
CASSEPGLAGWETQYF
>TRBJ2-7|13|-|-|TRBV6-5
TGTGCCAGCAGTTACTCTGGACAGTACGAGCAGTACTTC
CASSYSGQYEQYF
>TRBJ1-3|16|-|-|TRBV5-4
TGTGCCAGCAGCCTAGATGTACAGGGAACTGGAAACACCATATATTTT
CASSLDVQGTGNTIYF
>TRBJ2-1|15|-|TRBD2|TRBV18
TGTGCCAGCTCACCAAGCGGGAGCTCCTACAATGAGCAGTTCTTC
CASSPSGSSYNEQFF
>TRBJ1-1|14|-|-|TRBV9
TGTGCCAGCAGCGTAGGGTCAGGGAACACTGAAGCTTTCTTT
CASSVGSGNTEAFF
>TRBJ2-3|14|-|TRBD2|TRBV30
TGTGCCTTGGGACTAGCGAGGCGCACAGATACACAGTATTTT
CALGLARRTDTQYF
>TRBJ1-6|13|-|-|TRBV4-3
TGCGCCAGCAGCCGAGACAGTTATTCACCCCTCCACTTT
CASSRDSYSPLHF
>TRBJ1-4|15|few|-|TRBV11-2
TGTGCCAGCAGCTTAGATCCAGGACAAGGGTCGAAACTGTTTTTT
CASSLDPGQGSKLFF
>TRBJ2-3|15|-|-|TRBV7-2
TGTGCCAGCAGCTTAGCGGGGGGGCCTCCAGATACGCAGTATTTT
CASSLAGGPPDTQYF
>TRBJ2-1|18|-|TRBD2|TRBV4-3
TGCGCCAGCAGCCAAGAAGGTATCGGACTAGCGGGGTTAAATGAGCAGTTCTTC
CASSQEGIGLAGLNEQFF
>TRBJ2-7|14|-|-|TRBV19
TGTGCCAGTAGTTCCAGGGGATTTTCCTACGAGCAGTACTTC
CASSSRGFSYEQYF
>TRBJ1-6|15|-|TRBD1|TRBV7-8
TGTGCCAGCAGCGCGCGGACAGGAGCCAATTCACCCCTCCACTTT
CASSARTGANSPLHF
>TRBJ2-3|17|-|TRBD2|TRBV24-1
TGTGCCACCAGTGAGTCTAGCGGTTCTCCTCAGCCAGATACGCAGTATTTT
CATSESSGSPQPDTQYF
>TRBJ1-6|13|-|-|TRBV6-5
TGTGCCAGCAGTTACGAGGCCCTCTCACCCCTCCACTTT
CASSYEALSPLHF
>TRBJ1-1|12|-|-|TRBV5-1
TGCGCCAGCAGCCTCGGACAGACTGAAGCTTTCTTT
CASSLGQTEAFF
>TRBJ2-3|15|-|TRBD2|TRBV28
TGTGCCAGCAGTTTGACCGGGAGGAGCACAGATACGCAGTATTTT
CASSLTGRSTDTQYF
>TRBJ1-2|14|once|-|TRBV15
TGTGCCACCAGCAGAGATCCCGGACTCTATGGCTACACCTTC
CATSRDPGLYGYTF
>TRBJ1-2|21|-|TRBD1|TRBV30
TGTGCCTGGAGTGTAGAGATCGAACTTAACAGGGGAAGGGGGCCTAACTATGGCTACACCTTC
CAWSVEIELNRGRGPNYGYTF
>TRBJ2-6|16|-|TRBD1|TRBV4-1
TGCGCCAGCAGCCACCAACAGGGGTACGGGGCCAACGTCCTGACTTTC
CASSHQQGYGANVLTF
>TRBJ1-2|14|many|-|TRBV28
TGTGCCAGCAGTCCTATAGAGGGAAATTATGGCTACACCTTC
CASSPIEGNYGYTF
>TRBJ2-5|14|-|TRBD2|TRBV6-5
TGTGCCAGCAGTCCGGGACTAGCTCAAGAGACCCAGTACTTC
CASSPGLAQETQYF
>TRBJ2-3|15|-|TRBD2|TRBV3-1/TRBV3-2
TGTGCCAGCAGCCCACCGGGGGGGTTCACAGATACGCAGTATTTT
CASSPPGGFTDTQYF
>TRBJ1-2|13|-|TRBD1|TRBV9
TGTGCCAGCAGCTGGACAGGGTCTGATGGCTACACCTTC
CASSWTGSDGYTF
>TRBJ1-2|12|-|-|TRBV3-1/TRBV3-2
TGTGCCAGCAGCCAAGATCAGGGCGGCTACACCTTC
CASSQDQGGYTF
>TRBJ1-4|16|-|TRBD1|TRBV7-8
TGTGCCAGCAGCTTGGGACAGGTCGCAACTAATGAAAAACTGTTTTTT
CASSLGQVATNEKLFF
>TRBJ2-2|14|-|-|TRBV6-5
TGTGCCAGCAGTTATTTTAGCAACACCGGGGAGCTGTTTTTT
CASSYFSNTGELFF
>TRBJ1-1|15|-|-|TRBV7-8
TGTGCCAGCAGCTTACCCCAGGGCAGGAACACTGAAGCTTTCTTT
CASSLPQGRNTEAFF
>TRBJ2-3|16|-|TRBD2|TRBV28
TGTGCCAGCAGGGCCTGGACTAGCGGGAGCGCAGATACGCAGTATTTT
CASRAWTSGSADTQYF
>TRBJ2-1|12|-|-|TRBV11-2
TGTGCCAGCAGCCCCACGGGCAATGAGCAGTTCTTC
CASSPTGNEQFF
>TRBJ2-3|18|-|TRBD2|TRBV5-1
TGCGCCAGCAGCTTGGGGGTTTCTAGCGGGAGGCTGACAGATACGCAGTATTTT
CASSLGVSSGRLTDTQYF
>TRBJ2-7|14|-|TRBD2|TRBV30
TGTGCCTGGAGTCGAGGACTAGCGGGAGTCGAGCAGTACTTC
CAWSRGLAGVEQYF
>TRBJ2-7|16|-|-|TRBV5-4
TGTGCCAGCAGCGGACCGGGATTCAGTGGCGTTGGCGAGCAGTACTTC
CASSGPGFSGVGEQYF
>TRBJ2-7|14|-|-|TRBV6-5
TGTGCCAGCAGGTCCCTAGGGGGATCCTACGAGCAGTACTTC
CASRSLGGSYEQYF
>TRBJ1-1|15|-|-|TRBV11-1
TGTGCCAGCAGCTTAAGGGGCAGTTCCAACACTGAAGCTTTCTTT
CASSLRGSSNTEAFF
>TRBJ1-5|13|-|-|TRBV27
TGTGCCAGCAGTTTAGGGAGAGAACAGCCCCAGCATTTT
CASSLGREQPQHF
>TRBJ2-1|15|-|TRBD2|TRBV5-1
TGCGCCAGCAGCTTGGTACGGGGGGTGTACAATGAGCAGTTCTTC
CASSLVRGVYNEQFF
>TRBJ2-7|15|-|-|TRBV9
TGTGCCAGCAGCGGGTCGGACACCACTCTTACCGAGCAGTACTTC
CASSGSDTTLTEQYF
>TRBJ2-1|17|-|TRBD2|TRBV4-1
TGCGCCAGCAGCCAAGATCTCGGGACTAGCGGTTACAATGAGCAGTTCTTC
CASSQDLGTSGYNEQFF
>TRBJ1-1|11|-|-|TRBV30
TGTGCCTGGAGCGGGGGTCTTTTAGCTTTCTTT
CAWSGGLLAFF
>TRBJ2-1|15|-|-|TRBV19
TGTGCCAGTAGTACCCAAGGCAGGGAGGACAATGAGCAGTTCTTC
CASSTQGREDNEQFF
>TRBJ2-5|13|-|TRBD2|TRBV18
TGTGCCAGCTCAGGGGGGGGCCAAGAGACCCAGTACTTC
CASSGGGQETQYF
>TRBJ1-1|13|-|TRBD1|TRBV7-2
TGTGCCAGCAGACCGGGACAGTACACTGAAGCTTTCTTT
CASRPGQYTEAFF
>TRBJ1-1|13|few|TRBD1|TRBV6-5
TGTGCCAGCAGTTACTCACAGGGGGCGAGGGCTTTCTTT
CASSYSQGARAFF
>TRBJ2-3|12|-|-|TRBV27
TGTGCCAGCAGTCTACAGGGTTATACGCAGTATTTT
CASSLQGYTQYF
>TRBJ2-7|15|-|TRBD2|TRBV19
TGTGCCAGTTCTCCGGGACTAGCGGGAACCTACGAGCAGTACTTC
CASSPGLAGTYEQYF
>TRBJ1-6|14|-|TRBD1|TRBV19
TGTGCCAGTAGCCCGGGACAGTACAATTCACCCCTCCACTTT
CASSPGQYNSPLHF
>TRBJ1-6|14|-|TRBD1|TRBV30
TGTGCCTGGAGTTTGGGGACAGCCAATTCACCCCTCCACTTT
CAWSLGTANSPLHF
>TRBJ1-2|18|-|TRBD1|TRBV5-4
TGTGCCAGCAGCTTATACCGGGACAGGCCTTACTCTAACTATGGCTACACCTTC
CASSLYRDRPYSNYGYTF
>TRBJ1-2|14|-|TRBD1|TRBV15
TGTGCCACCAGCAGAGCACAGGGGCAGGGTGGCTACACCTTC
CATSRAQGQGGYTF
>TRBJ1-4|14|-|TRBD1|TRBV6-5
TGTGCCAGCAGTTACGGAACAGGGGGAGGAAAACTGTTTTTT
CASSYGTGGGKLFF
>TRBJ1-1|17|-|TRBD1|TRBV7-3
TGTGCCAGCAGCCCTACGCCGGGACAGGGATTGAACACTGAAGCTTTCTTT
CASSPTPGQGLNTEAFF